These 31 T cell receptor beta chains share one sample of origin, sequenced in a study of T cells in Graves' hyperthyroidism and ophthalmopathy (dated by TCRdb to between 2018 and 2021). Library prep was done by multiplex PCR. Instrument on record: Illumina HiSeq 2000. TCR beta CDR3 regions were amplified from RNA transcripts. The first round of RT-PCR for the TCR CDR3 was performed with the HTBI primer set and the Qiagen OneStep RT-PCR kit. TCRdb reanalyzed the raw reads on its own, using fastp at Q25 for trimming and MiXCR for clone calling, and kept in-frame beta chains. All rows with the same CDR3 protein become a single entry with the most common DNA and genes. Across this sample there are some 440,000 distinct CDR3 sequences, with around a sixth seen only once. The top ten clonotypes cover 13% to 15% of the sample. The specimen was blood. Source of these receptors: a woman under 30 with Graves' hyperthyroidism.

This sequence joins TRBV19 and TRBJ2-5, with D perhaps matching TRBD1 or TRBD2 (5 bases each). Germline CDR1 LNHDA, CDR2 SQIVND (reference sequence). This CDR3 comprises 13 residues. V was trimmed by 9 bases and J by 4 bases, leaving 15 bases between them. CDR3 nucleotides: TGTGCCAGCGGGACCCGGGCGGGAGAGACCCAGTACTTC. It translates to CASGTRAGETQYF.

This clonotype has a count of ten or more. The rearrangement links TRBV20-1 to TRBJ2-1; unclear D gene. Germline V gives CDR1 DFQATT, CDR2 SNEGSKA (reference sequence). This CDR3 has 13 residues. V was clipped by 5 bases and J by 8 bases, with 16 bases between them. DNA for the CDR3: TGCAGTGCTCGTAGGCCCGATGTCTATGAGCAGTTCTTC. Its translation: CSARRPDVYEQFF.

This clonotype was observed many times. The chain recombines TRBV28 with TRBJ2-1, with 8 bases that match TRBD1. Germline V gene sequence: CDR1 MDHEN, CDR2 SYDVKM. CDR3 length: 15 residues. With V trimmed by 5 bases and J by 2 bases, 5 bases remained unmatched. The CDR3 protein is CASSPWTGPYNEQFF. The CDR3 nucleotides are TGTGCCAGCAGTCCCTGGACAGGGCCCTACAATGAGCAGTTCTTC.

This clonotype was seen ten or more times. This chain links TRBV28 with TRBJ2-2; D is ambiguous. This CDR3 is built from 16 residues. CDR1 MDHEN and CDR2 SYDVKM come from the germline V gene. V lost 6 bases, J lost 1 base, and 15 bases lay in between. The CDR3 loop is CASRALRRGNTGELFF. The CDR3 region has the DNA TGTGCCAGCAGGGCCCTCCGACGCGGGAACACCGGGGAGCTGTTTTTT.

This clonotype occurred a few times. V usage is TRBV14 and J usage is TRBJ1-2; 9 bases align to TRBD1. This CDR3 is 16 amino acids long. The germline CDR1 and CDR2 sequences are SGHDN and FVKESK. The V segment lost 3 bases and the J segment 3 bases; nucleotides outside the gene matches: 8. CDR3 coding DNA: TGTGCCAGCAGCCAGGAGGGACAGGGAAGTTACTATGGCTACACCTTC. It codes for CASSQEGQGSYYGYTF.

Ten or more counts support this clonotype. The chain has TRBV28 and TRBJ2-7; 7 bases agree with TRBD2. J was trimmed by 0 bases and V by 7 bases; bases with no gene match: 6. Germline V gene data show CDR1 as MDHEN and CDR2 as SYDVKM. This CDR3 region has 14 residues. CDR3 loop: CASNPRGSSYEQYF. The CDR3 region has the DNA TGTGCCAGCAACCCGCGGGGGAGCTCCTACGAGCAGTACTTC.

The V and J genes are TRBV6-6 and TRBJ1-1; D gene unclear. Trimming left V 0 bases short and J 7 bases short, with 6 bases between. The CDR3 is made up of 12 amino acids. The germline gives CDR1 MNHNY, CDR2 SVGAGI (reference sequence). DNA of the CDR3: TGTGCCAGCAGTTACTCAGGTAGTGAAGCTTTCTTT. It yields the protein CASSYSGSEAFF.

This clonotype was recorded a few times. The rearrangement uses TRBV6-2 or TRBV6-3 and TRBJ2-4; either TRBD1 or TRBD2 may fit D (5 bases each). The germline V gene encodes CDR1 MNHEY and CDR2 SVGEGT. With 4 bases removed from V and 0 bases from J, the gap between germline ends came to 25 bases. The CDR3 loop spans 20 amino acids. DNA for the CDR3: TGTGCCAGCAGTTCACAGAACCAGCCTCACCGGGGCCAAGCCAAAAACATTCAGTACTTC. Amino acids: CASSSQNQPHRGQAKNIQYF.

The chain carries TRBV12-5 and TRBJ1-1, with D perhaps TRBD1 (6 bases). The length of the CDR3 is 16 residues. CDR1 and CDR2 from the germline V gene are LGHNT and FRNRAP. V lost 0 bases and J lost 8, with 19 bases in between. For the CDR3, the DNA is TGTGCTAGTGGTTTGGTACAACAGGGAATCGTGAAAGAAGCTTTCTTT. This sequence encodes CASGLVQQGIVKEAFF.

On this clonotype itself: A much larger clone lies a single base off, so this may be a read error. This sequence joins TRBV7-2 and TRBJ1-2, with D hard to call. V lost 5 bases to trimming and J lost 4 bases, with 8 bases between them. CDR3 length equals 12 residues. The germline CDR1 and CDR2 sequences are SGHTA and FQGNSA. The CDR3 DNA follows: TGTGCCAGCAGCCCCTCTGCCTATGGCTACACCTTC. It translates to CASSPSAYGYTF.

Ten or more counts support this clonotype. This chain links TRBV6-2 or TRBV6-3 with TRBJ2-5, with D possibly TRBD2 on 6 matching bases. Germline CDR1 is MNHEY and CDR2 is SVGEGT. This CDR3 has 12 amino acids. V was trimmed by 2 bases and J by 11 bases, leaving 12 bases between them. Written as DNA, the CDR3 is TGTGCCAGCAGTTACGAGCGGGTGTTTCAGTACTTC. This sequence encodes CASSYERVFQYF.

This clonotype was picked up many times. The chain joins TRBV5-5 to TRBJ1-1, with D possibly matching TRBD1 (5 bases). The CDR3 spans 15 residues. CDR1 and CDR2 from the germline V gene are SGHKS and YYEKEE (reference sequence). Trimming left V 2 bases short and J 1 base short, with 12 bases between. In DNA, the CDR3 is TGTGCCAGCAGCTTCTGTTGGGGCACGAACACTGAAGCTTTCTTT. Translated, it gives CASSFCWGTNTEAFF.

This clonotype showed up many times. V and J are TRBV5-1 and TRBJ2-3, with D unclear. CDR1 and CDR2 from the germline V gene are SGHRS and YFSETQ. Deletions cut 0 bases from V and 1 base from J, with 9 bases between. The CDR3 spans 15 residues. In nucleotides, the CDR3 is TGCGCCAGCAGCTTGGAATTTGCGCGCACAGATACGCAGTATTTT. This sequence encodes CASSLEFARTDTQYF.

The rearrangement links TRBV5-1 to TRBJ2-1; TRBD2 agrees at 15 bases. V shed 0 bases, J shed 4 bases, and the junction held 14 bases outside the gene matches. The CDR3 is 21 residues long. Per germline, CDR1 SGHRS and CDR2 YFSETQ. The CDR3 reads CASSLGGSGLAGGHRYNEQFF. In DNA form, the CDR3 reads TGCGCCAGCAGCTTGGGCGGGTCCGGACTAGCGGGGGGGCATCGGTACAATGAGCAGTTCTTC.

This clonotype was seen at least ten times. The CDR3 reads CASSPEGQTQQETQYF. The CDR3 DNA reads TGTGCCAGCAGCCCTGAGGGACAAACCCAACAAGAGACCCAGTACTTC. The chain employs TRBV2 and TRBJ2-5; tentative D call: TRBD1 (6 bases). The CDR3 sequence is 16 residues long. Per the germline V gene, CDR1 is SNHLY and CDR2 is FYNNEI. Between the trimmed V and J ends, which lost 6 bases and 2 bases, there was a span of 19 bases.

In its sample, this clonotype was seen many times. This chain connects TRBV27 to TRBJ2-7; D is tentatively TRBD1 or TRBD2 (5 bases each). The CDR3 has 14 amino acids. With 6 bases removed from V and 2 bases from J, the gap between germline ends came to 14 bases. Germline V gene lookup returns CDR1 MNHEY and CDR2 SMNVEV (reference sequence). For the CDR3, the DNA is TGTGCCAGCAGAACAACAGCGGACACCTACGAGCAGTACTTC. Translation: CASRTTADTYEQYF.

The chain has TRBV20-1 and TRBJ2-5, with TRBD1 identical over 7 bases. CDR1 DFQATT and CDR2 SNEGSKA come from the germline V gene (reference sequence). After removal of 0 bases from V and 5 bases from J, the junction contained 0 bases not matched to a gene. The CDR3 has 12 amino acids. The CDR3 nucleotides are TGCAGTGCTAGAGAACAGGGGGAGACCCAGTACTTC. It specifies CSAREQGETQYF.

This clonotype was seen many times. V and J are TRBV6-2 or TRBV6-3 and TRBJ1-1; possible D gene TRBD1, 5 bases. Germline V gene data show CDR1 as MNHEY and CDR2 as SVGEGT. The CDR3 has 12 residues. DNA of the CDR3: TGTGCAACAGTGAGGGGTAACACTGAAGCTTTCTTT. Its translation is CATVRGNTEAFF.

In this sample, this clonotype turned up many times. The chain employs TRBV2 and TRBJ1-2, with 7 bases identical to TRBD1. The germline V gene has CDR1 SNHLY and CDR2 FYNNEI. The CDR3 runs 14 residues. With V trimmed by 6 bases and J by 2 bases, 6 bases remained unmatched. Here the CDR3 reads CASRPGTENYGYTF. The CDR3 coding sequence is TGTGCCAGCAGGCCCGGGACAGAGAACTATGGCTACACCTTC.

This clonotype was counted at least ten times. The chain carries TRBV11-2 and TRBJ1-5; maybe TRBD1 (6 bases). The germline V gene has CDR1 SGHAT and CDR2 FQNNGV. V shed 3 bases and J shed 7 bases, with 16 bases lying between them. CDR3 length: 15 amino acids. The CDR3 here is CASSFDDRREQPQHF. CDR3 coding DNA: TGTGCCAGCAGCTTCGACGACAGGCGGGAACAGCCCCAGCATTTT.

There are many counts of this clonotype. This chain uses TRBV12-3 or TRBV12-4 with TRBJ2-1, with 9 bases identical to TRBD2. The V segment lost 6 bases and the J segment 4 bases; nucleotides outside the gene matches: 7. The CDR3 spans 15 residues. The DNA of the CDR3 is TGTGCCAGCAGCCGGAGCGGGAGGTCGTACAATGAGCAGTTCTTC. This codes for CASSRSGRSYNEQFF.

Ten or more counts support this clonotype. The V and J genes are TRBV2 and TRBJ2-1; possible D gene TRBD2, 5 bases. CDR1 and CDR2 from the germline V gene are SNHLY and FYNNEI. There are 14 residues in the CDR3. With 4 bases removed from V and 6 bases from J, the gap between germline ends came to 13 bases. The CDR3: CASSVEATGNEQFF. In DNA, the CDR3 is TGTGCCAGCAGTGTGGAGGCGACGGGCAATGAGCAGTTCTTC.

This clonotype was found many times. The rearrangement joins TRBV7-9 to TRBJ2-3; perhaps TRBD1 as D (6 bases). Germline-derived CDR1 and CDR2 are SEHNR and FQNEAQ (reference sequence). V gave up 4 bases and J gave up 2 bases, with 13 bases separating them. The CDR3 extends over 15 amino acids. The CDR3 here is CASSSRQVDTDTQYF. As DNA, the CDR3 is TGTGCCAGCAGCTCAAGACAGGTGGACACAGATACGCAGTATTTT.

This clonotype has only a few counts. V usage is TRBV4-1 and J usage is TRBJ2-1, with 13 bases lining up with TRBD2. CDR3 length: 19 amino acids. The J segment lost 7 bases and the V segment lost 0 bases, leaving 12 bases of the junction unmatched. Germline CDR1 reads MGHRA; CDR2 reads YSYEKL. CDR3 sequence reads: CASSQDGTSGNSGFNEQFF. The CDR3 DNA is TGCGCCAGCAGCCAAGATGGGACTAGCGGGAACTCAGGGTTTAATGAGCAGTTCTTC.

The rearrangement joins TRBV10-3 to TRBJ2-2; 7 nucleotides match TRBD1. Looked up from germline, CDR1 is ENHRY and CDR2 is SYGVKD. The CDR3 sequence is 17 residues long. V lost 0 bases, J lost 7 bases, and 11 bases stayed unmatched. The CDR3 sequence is CAISESKGGPFIGELFF. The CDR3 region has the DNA TGTGCCATCAGTGAGTCGAAAGGGGGCCCGTTCATCGGGGAGCTGTTTTTT.

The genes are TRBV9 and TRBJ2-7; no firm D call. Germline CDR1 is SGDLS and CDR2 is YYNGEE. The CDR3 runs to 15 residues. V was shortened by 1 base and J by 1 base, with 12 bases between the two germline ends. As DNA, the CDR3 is TGTGCCAGCAGCGTAAGTTGGACGGAATCCTACGAGCAGTACTTC. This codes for CASSVSWTESYEQYF.

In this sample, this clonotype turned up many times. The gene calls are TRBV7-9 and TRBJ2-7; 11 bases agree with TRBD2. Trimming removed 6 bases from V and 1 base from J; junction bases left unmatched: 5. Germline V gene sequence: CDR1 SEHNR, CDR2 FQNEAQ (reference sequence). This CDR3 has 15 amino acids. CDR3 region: CASRPASGRSYEQYF. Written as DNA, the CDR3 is TGTGCCAGCAGGCCCGCTAGCGGGAGGTCCTACGAGCAGTACTTC. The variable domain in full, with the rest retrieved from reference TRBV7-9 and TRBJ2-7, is DTGVSQNPRHKITKRGQNVTFRCDPISEHNRLYWYRQTLGQGPEFLTYFQNEAQLEKSRLLSDRFSAERPKGSFSTLEIQRTEQGDSAMYLCASRPASGRSYEQYFGPGTRLTVT.

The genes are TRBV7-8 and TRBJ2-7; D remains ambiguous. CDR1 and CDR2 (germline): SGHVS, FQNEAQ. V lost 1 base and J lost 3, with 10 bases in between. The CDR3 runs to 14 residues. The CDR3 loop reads CASSLVEGNYEQYF. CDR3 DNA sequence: TGTGCCAGCAGCTTAGTGGAAGGGAACTACGAGCAGTACTTC.

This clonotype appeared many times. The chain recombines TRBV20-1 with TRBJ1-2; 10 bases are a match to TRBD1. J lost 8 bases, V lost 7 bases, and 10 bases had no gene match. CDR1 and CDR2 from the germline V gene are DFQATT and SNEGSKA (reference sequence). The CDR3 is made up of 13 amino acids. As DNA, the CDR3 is TGCAGTGTTAATGCCGGGACAGGGGACGGCTACACCTTC. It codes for CSVNAGTGDGYTF.

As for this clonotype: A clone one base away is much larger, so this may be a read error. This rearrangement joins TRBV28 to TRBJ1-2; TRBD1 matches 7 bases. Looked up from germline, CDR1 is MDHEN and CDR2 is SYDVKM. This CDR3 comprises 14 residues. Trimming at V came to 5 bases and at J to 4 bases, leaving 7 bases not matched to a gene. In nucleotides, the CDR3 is TGTGCCAGCAGTACGGACAGGAGGAGCTATGGCTACACCTTC. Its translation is CASSTDRRSYGYTF.

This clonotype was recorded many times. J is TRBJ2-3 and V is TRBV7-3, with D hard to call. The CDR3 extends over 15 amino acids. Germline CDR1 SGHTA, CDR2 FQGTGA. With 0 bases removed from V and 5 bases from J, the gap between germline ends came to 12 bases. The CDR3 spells CASSLTGTFGDTQYF. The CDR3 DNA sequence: TGTGCCAGCAGCTTAACGGGCACTTTCGGAGATACGCAGTATTTT.